Sequencing of this TCR beta chain was carried out in a study of CD8+ T cells in alopecia areata. About the study: Affected scalp percentage set treated patients' severity scores. General study points: Under tofacitinib, fewer expanded CD8+ clones appeared among the top 100 scalp clones. Patients displayed less clarity in TCR sharing than mice, a finding possibly related to HLA.

Germline assignment: CDR1 SGHAT and CDR2 FQNNGV. This CDR3 contains 14 residues. Trimming took off 5 bases at V and 2 bases at J, with 13 bases between the two ends. Extraction and reverse transcription of RNA yielded cDNA as the sequencing template. Clones were read by immunoSEQ multiplex PCR, and TCRdb kept only the in-frame ones, dropping some. The table lists some 200,000 clones, 60% of them singletons. This clone turned up a few times. Antigen unknown. Treatment defined: oral pan-JAK inhibitor, 5-10 mg twice daily. The sequenced sample was CD4+ T cells sorted from blood, obtained at week 4, from a patient treated with tofacitinib. The chain recombines TRBV11-2 with TRBJ2-7, with D uncertain. The origin of this receptor is a human donor with alopecia areata. CDR3 in amino acids: CASSPVGFAYEQYF. DNA of the CDR3: TGTGCCAGCAGCCCTGTAGGGTTTGCCTACGAGCAGTACTTC.